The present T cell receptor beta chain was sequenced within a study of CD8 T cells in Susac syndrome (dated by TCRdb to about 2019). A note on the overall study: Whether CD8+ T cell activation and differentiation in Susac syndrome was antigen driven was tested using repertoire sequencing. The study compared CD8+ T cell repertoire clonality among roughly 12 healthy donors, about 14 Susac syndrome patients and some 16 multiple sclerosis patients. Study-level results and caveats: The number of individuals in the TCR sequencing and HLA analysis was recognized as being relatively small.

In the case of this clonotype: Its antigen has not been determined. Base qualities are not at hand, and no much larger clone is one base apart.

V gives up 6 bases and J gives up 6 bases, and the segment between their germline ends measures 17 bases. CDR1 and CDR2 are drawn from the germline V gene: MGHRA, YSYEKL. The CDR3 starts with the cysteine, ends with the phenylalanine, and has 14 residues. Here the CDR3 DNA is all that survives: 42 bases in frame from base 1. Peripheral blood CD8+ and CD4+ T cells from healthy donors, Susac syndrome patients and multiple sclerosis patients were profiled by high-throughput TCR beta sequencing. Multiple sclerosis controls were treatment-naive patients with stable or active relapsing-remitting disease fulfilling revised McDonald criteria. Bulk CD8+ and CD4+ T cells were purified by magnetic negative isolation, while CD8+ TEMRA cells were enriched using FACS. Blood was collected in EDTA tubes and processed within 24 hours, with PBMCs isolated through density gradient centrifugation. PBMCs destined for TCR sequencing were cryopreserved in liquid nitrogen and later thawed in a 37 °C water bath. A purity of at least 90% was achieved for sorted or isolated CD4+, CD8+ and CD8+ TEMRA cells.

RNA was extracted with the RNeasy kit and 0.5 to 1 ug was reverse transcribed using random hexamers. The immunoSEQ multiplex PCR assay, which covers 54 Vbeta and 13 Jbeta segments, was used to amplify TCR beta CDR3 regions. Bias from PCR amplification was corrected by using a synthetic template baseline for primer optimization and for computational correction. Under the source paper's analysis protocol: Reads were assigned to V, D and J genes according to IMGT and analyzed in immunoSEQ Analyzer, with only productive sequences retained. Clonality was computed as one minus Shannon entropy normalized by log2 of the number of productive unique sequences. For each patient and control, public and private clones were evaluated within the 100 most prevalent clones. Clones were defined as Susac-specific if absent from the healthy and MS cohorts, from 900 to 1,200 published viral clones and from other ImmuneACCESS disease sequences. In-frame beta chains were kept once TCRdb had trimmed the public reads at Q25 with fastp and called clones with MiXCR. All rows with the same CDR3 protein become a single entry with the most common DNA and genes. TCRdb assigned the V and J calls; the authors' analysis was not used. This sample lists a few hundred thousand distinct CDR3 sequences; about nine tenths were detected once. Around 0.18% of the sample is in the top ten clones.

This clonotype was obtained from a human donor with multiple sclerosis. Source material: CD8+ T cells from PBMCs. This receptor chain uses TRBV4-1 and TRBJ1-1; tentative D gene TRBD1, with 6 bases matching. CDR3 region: CASSWVGGVPEAFF. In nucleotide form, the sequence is TGCGCCAGCAGTTGGGTAGGGGGAGTCCCTGAAGCTTTCTTT.